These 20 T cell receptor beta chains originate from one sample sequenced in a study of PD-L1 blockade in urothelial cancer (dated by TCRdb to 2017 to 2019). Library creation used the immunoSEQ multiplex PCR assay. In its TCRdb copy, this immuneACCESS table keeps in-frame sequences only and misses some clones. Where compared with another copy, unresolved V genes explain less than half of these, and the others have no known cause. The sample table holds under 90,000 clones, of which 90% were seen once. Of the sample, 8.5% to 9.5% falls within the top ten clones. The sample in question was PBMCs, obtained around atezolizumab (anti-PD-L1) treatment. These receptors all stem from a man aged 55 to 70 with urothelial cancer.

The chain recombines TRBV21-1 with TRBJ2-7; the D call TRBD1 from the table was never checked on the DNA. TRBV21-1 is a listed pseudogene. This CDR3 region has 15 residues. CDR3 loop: CASSKPGQGCYEQYF. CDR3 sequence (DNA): TGTGCCAGCAGCAAACCGGGACAGGGTTGCTACGAGCAGTACTTC.

The CDR3 nucleotides read TGTGCCAGCAGCAAGGCGGCAGGGGGCGTTGGCTATGGCTACACCTTC. Amino acids: CASSKAAGGVGYGYTF. This chain connects TRBV7-2 to TRBJ1-2; TRBD1 matches at 8 bases. The V segment lost 5 bases and the J segment 4 bases; nucleotides outside the gene matches: 12. Germline V gene lookup returns CDR1 SGHTA and CDR2 FQGNSA. CDR3 length: 16 residues. Supplemented by reference TRBV7-2 and TRBJ1-2, the full variable domain reads GAGVSQSPSNKVTEKGKDVELRCDPISGHTALYWYRQSLGQGLEFLIYFQGNSAPDKSGLPSDRFSAERTGGSVSTLTIQRTQQEDSAVYLCASSKAAGGVGYGYTFGSGTRLTVV.

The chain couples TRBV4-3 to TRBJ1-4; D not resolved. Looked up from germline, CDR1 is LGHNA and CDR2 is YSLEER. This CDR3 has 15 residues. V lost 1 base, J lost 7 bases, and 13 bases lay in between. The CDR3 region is CASSQGPGAGEKLFF. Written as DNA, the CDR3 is TGCGCCAGCAGCCAAGGGCCGGGAGCGGGTGAAAAACTGTTTTTT.

The CDR3 nucleotides read TGCGCCAGCGGACCCCAGGGGGCACGTTATGGCTACACCTTC. Encoded protein: CASGPQGARYGYTF. This rearrangement joins TRBV10-2 to TRBJ1-2; 8 nucleotides match TRBD1. The CDR3 runs to 14 residues. Unmatched junction bases numbered 10, after V lost 8 bases and J lost 5 bases. Per the germline V gene, CDR1 is WSHSY and CDR2 is SAAADI.

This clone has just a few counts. In nucleotides, the CDR3 is TGTGCCAGCAGTTACGGTGAAGCGGGGACCCAGTACTTC. Its protein product is CASSYGEAGTQYF. The genes are TRBV6-5 and TRBJ2-5; TRBD2 might be the D (6 bases). Per germline, CDR1 MNHEY and CDR2 SVGAGI. With 2 bases removed from V and 7 bases from J, the gap between germline ends came to 11 bases. This CDR3 is 13 amino acids long.

The CDR3 nucleotides are TGTGCCAGCAGCTTCAGGGCAGATACGCAGTATTTT. Translating gives CASSFRADTQYF. The V gene is TRBV5-5, the J gene TRBJ2-3; tentative D call: TRBD1 (5 bases). The CDR3 spans 12 residues. V was shortened by 2 bases and J by 4 bases, with 5 bases between the two germline ends. Germline-derived CDR1 and CDR2 are SGHKS and YYEKEE (reference sequence).

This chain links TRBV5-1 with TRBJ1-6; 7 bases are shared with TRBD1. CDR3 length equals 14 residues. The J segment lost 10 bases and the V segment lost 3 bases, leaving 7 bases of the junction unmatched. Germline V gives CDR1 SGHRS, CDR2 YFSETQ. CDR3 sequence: CASSSGQVRSPLHF. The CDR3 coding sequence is TGCGCCAGCAGCTCCGGACAGGTTCGATCACCCCTCCACTTT.

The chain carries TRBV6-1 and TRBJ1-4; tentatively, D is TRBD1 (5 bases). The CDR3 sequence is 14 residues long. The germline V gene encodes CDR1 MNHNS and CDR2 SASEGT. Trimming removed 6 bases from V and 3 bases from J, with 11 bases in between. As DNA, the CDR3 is TGTGCCAGCAGGAAACAGGCGGCTAATGAAAAACTGTTTTTT. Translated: CASRKQAANEKLFF.

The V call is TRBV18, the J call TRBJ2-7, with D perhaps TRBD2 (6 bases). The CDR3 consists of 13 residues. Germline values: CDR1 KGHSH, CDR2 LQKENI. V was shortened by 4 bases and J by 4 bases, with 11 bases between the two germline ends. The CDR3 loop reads CASSQGGAYEQYF. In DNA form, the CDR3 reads TGTGCCAGCTCACAAGGAGGGGCTTACGAGCAGTACTTC.

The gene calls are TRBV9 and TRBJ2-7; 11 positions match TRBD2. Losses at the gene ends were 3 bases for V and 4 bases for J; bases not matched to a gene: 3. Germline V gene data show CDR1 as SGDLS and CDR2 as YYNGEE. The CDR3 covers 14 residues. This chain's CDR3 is CASSAGTSGYEQYF. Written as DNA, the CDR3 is TGTGCCAGCAGCGCCGGGACTAGCGGATACGAGCAGTACTTC.

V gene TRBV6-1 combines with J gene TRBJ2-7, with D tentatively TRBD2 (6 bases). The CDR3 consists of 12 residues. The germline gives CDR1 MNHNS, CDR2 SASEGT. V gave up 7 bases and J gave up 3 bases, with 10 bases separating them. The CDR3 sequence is CASTGEGYEQYF. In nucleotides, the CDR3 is TGTGCCAGCACGGGGGAAGGCTACGAGCAGTACTTC.

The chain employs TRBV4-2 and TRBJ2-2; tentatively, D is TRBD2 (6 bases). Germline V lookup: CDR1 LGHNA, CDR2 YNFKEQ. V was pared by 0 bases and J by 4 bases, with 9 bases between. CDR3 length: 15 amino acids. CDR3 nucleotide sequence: TGTGCCAGCAGCCAAGAAACGGAGGGCACCGGGGAGCTGTTTTTT. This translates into CASSQETEGTGELFF.

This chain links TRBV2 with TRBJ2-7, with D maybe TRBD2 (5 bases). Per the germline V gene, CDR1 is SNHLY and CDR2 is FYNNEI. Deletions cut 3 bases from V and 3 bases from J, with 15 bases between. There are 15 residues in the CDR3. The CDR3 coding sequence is TGTGCCAGCAGTGACGGGCTGACTAAGTACTACGAGCAGTACTTC. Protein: CASSDGLTKYYEQYF. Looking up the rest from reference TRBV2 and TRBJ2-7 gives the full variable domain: EPEVTQTPSHQVTQMGQEVILRCVPISNHLYFYWYRQILGQKVEFLVSFYNNEISEKSEIFDDQFSVERPDGSNFTLKIRSTKLEDSAMYFCASSDGLTKYYEQYFGPGTRLTVT.

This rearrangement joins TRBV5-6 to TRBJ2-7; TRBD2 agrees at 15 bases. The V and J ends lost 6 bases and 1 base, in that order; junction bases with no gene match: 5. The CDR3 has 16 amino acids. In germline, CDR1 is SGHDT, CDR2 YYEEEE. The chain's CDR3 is CASKGTSGGLSYEQYF. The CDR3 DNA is TGTGCCAGCAAGGGGACTAGCGGGGGGTTATCCTACGAGCAGTACTTC.

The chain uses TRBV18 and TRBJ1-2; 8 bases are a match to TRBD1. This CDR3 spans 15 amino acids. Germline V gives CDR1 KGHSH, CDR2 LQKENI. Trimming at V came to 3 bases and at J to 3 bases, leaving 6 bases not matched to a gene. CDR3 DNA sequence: TGTGCCAGCTCACCGCGGACAGGGAGGGACTATGGCTACACCTTC. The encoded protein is CASSPRTGRDYGYTF.

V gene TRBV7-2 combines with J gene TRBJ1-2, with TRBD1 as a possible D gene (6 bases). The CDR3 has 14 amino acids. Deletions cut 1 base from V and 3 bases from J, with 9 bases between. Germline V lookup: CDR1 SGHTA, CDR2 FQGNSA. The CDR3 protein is CASSLGPGDYGYTF. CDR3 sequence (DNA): TGTGCCAGCAGCTTAGGGCCAGGGGACTATGGCTACACCTTC.

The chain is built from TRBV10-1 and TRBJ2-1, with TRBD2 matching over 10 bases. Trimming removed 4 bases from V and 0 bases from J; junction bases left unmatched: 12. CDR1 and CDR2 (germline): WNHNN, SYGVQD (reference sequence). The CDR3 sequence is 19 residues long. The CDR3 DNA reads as TGCGCCAGCAGTGGGGGGCTAGCGGGAGCGAGGGCCTCCTACAATGAGCAGTTCTTC. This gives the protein CASSGGLAGARASYNEQFF.

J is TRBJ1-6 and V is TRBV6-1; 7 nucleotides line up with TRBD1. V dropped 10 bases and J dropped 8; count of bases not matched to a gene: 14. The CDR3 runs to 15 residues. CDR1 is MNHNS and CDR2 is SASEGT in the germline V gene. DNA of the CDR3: TGTGCCATATCCAACTGGGACAGCCGGGATTCACCCCTCCACTTT. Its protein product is CAISNWDSRDSPLHF.

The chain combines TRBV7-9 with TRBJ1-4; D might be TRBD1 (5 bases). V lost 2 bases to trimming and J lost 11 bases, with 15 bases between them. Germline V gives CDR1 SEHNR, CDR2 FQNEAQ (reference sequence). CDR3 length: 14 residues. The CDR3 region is CASSLRMVGGKLFF. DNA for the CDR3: TGTGCCAGCAGCTTAAGAATGGTTGGGGGGAAACTGTTTTTT.

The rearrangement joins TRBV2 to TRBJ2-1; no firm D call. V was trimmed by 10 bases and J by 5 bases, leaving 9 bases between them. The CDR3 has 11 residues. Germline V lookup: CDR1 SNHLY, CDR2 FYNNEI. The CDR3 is CATGDHNEQFF. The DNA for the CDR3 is TGTGCCACCGGAGACCACAATGAGCAGTTCTTC.